The clone carrying this T cell receptor (beta chain) was detected once. Its specificity is unknown. These data originate in a study of T cell responses to AZD1222 COVID-19 vaccine. Findings and caveats of the study: The study found Spike-specific TCR breadth and depth rose after two AZD1222 doses.

The CDR3 covers 13 residues. Germline V gene sequence: CDR1 SGHTA, CDR2 FQGNSA. V was trimmed by 0 bases and J by 7 bases, leaving 7 bases between them. The table came from immunoSEQ multiplex PCR; TCRdb's copy has only in-frame clones and leaves some out. This sample has 150,000 to 200,000 clones, with about 86% found just once. Source: peripheral blood, taken 28 days after the second AZD1222 dose. The clonotype comes from an adult who received the AZD1222 COVID-19 vaccine. This chain connects TRBV7-2 to TRBJ2-1, with D hard to call. The CDR3 spells CASSLAQVNEQFF. The CDR3 DNA is TGTGCCAGCAGCTTAGCGCAGGTGAATGAGCAGTTCTTC.